This T cell receptor beta chain was sequenced during a study of Ad26.COV2.S vaccination and SARS-CoV-2 variants. Study details: Participant was drawn from the COV1001 Ad26.COV2.S trial arm.

The germline V gene encodes CDR1 SGHRS and CDR2 YFSETQ. The CDR3 covers 16 residues. V was cut by 4 bases and J by 1 base, with 17 bases left in between. Treatment of the sample: about 20 received Ad26.COV2.S at low or high dose, single or two shots; 5 received placebo; per-sample allocation not given. Day 63 after the first vaccine or placebo injection was the time point for sampling. Some clones are missing from TCRdb's copy, which holds only in-frame ones; the method was immunoSEQ multiplex PCR. The sample comprises a few hundred thousand clones, approximately 91% of which are singletons, and about 2% rests with the top ten.

V is TRBV5-1 and J is TRBJ1-1; D might be TRBD1 (5 bases). The sample was peripheral blood, taken in a trial of Ad26.COV2.S vaccine versus placebo. The source of this sequence is a person aged 18 to 59 who received the Ad26.COV2.S COVID-19 vaccine or a placebo. The CDR3 DNA sequence: TGCGCCAGCAGCCCGGGACGGCTAGGGCGGAACACTGAAGCTTTCTTT. Its translation is CASSPGRLGRNTEAFF.